The next 13 T cell receptor beta chains were all read from a single sample in a study of blood T cell repertoires in COVID-19 (dated by TCRdb to the early 2020s). Receptor libraries were prepared by the immunoSEQ multiplex PCR assay. TCRdb took this table from immuneACCESS and kept in-frame rearrangements with V and J called. Such tables lack part of the clones; where checked against another copy, unresolved V genes explain under half of the gap, and the rest is unexplained. The sample profile shows roughly 250,000 clones; over 70% of them were found once. The top ten clonotypes cover 3% to 3.5% of the sample. The sequencing sample was made of peripheral blood. The receptors derive from a woman aged 80 or over with acute or convalescent COVID-19.

This clone showed up just once. This chain connects TRBV6-4 to TRBJ2-1; TRBD2 matches at 7 bases. After removal of 6 bases from V and 3 bases from J, the junction contained 11 bases not matched to a gene. This CDR3 contains 16 residues. In germline, CDR1 is MRHNA, CDR2 SNTAGT. CDR3 protein: CASSSPRGGVYNEQFF. CDR3 sequence (DNA): TGTGCCAGCAGCTCCCCGCGCGGGGGAGTCTACAATGAGCAGTTCTTC.

The gene calls are TRBV25-1 and TRBJ1-2; 8 bases line up with TRBD1. J was trimmed by 6 bases and V by 3 bases; bases with no gene match: 6. The CDR3 runs 14 residues. The germline gives CDR1 MGHDK, CDR2 SYGVNS. The CDR3 DNA sequence: TGTGCCAGCAGTGAGGCCGCCAGGGGGCATGGCTACACCTTC. Its protein product is CASSEAARGHGYTF.

This clone appeared a single time. The chain recombines TRBV2 with TRBJ2-7, with TRBD2 as a possible D gene (5 bases). Per germline, CDR1 SNHLY and CDR2 FYNNEI. The germline V and J ends were trimmed by 4 bases and 5 bases, with 15 bases remaining between them. The CDR3 totals 14 residues. CDR3: CASSAILVRDEQYF. The DNA of the CDR3 is TGTGCCAGCAGTGCAATACTAGTCCGCGACGAGCAGTACTTC.

V and J are TRBV7-9 and TRBJ1-5, with D maybe TRBD1 (5 bases). There are 16 residues in the CDR3. Germline V gene lookup returns CDR1 SEHNR and CDR2 FQNEAQ (reference sequence). The V gene lost 6 bases and the J gene lost 4 bases, with 19 bases spanning the gap. Here the CDR3 DNA reads TGTGCCAGCAGACGACCGGACGGGGGTAGTAATCAGCCCCAGCATTTT. Amino acids: CASRRPDGGSNQPQHF.

This sequence joins TRBV12-5 and TRBJ2-7; TRBD2 might be the D (6 bases). The V gene's germline CDR1 is LGHNT and CDR2 FRNRAP. V was cut by 0 bases and J by 0 bases, with 12 bases left in between. CDR3 size: 16 residues. The CDR3 region has the DNA TGTGCTAGTGGTTTGGTAATAGGTAGCGGCTCCTACGAGCAGTACTTC. The encoded protein is CASGLVIGSGSYEQYF.

The CDR3 DNA reads as TGTGCCAGCAGCGTCGTACCCGAGGGTACCGGGGAGCTGTTTTTT. Its translation: CASSVVPEGTGELFF. The rearrangement uses TRBV9 and TRBJ2-2, with D possibly being TRBD2 (5 bases). The CDR3 loop spans 15 amino acids. The germline gives CDR1 SGDLS, CDR2 YYNGEE. Deletions cut 2 bases from V and 5 bases from J, with 13 bases between.

The rearrangement joins TRBV5-8 to TRBJ2-5; TRBD1 is a possible D gene (5 bases). The CDR3 has 16 residues. The ends were cut back, 0 bases at V and 0 bases at J, with 12 bases in the middle. CDR1 and CDR2 (germline): SGHTS, YDEGEE. The CDR3 spells CASSLAAGPYQETQYF. The CDR3 DNA follows: TGTGCCAGCAGCTTGGCCGCAGGGCCCTACCAAGAGACCCAGTACTTC.

The chain uses TRBV11-2 and TRBJ1-2, with TRBD1 as a possible D gene (6 bases). Trimming removed 5 bases at V and 6 bases at J, with 13 bases between. This CDR3 comprises 13 residues. Per the germline V gene, CDR1 is SGHAT and CDR2 is FQNNGV. CDR3 in DNA: TGTGCCAGCAGCCCCACAGGGATCGATGGCTACACCTTC. Its translation: CASSPTGIDGYTF.

This clone has a single count. This chain uses TRBV19 with TRBJ2-2, with 10 bases matching TRBD1. The CDR3 covers 17 residues. The germline gives CDR1 LNHDA, CDR2 SQIVND (reference sequence). V shed 3 bases, J shed 4 bases, and the junction held 8 bases outside the gene matches. CDR3 nucleotides: TGTGCCAGTAGTATCGGGACAGGGGTTCTTCCCACCGGGGAGCTGTTTTTT. Translation: CASSIGTGVLPTGELFF.

The chain carries TRBV3-1 (or the pseudogene TRBV3-2) and TRBJ2-1, with a tentative D call TRBD1 (5 bases). Germline V gives CDR1 LGHDT, CDR2 YNNKEL (reference sequence). Deletions cut 1 base from V and 2 bases from J, with 12 bases between. This CDR3 comprises 16 residues. This CDR3 is CASSQGLQGTYNEQFF. The CDR3 region has the DNA TGTGCCAGCAGCCAAGGTCTGCAGGGCACCTACAATGAGCAGTTCTTC.

The gene calls are TRBV2 and TRBJ1-5; D remains unclear. V dropped 1 base and J dropped 5 bases, with 6 bases sitting between them. The length of the CDR3 is 13 residues. Per germline, CDR1 SNHLY and CDR2 FYNNEI. Here the CDR3 reads CASSEVRDQPQHF. CDR3 nucleotides: TGTGCCAGCAGTGAAGTGCGAGATCAGCCCCAGCATTTT.

This clone was observed a handful of times. Other DNA variants within this sample encode the same CDR3. This chain uses TRBV7-9 with TRBJ1-3; tentative D call: TRBD1 (5 bases). From germline, CDR1 is SEHNR and CDR2 FQNEAQ (reference sequence). The V end was cut by 2 bases, the J end by 4 bases, with 12 bases between. This CDR3 comprises 15 residues. The DNA for the CDR3 is TGTGCCAGCAGCTTATCCAGGGTCTCCGGAAACACCATATATTTT. This gives the protein CASSLSRVSGNTIYF.

This chain's CDR3 is CASSYTTNTEAFF. CDR3 in DNA: TGTGCCAGCAGCTATACAACGAACACTGAAGCTTTCTTT. V gene TRBV7-9 combines with J gene TRBJ1-1, with D unclear. Germline values: CDR1 SEHNR, CDR2 FQNEAQ (reference sequence). V was trimmed by 4 bases and J by 1 base, leaving 7 bases between them. The CDR3 is made up of 13 amino acids.